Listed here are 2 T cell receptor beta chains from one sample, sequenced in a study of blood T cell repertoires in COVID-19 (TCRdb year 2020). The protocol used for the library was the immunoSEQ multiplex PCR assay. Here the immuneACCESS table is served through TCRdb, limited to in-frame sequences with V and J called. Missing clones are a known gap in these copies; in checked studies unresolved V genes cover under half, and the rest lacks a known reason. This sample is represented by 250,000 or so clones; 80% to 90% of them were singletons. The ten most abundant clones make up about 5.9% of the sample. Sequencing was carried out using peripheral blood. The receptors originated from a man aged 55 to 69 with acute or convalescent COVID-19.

CDR3 amino acids: CASSLEQGTGFRTDTQYF. The CDR3 nucleotides are TGTGCCAGCAGCTTAGAGCAGGGGACAGGGTTCCGCACAGATACGCAGTATTTT. The chain carries TRBV11-3 and TRBJ2-3; TRBD1 agrees at 9 bases. The CDR3 covers 18 residues. The V gene end was trimmed by 0 bases and the J gene end by 1 base; junction bases not matched to a gene: 8. CDR1 and CDR2 (germline): SGHNT, YENEEA. The variable domain in full, completed from reference TRBV11-3 and TRBJ2-3, reads EAGVVQSPRYKIIEKKQPVAFWCNPISGHNTLYWYLQNLGQGPELLIRYENEEAVDDSQLPKDRFSAERLKGVDSTLKIQPAELGDSAVYLCASSLEQGTGFRTDTQYFGPGTRLTVL.

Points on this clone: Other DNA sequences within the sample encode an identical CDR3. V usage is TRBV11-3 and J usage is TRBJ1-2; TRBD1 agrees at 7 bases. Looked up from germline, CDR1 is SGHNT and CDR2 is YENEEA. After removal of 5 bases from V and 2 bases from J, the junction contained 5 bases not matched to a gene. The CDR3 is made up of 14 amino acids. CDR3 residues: CASSPLTGNYGYTF. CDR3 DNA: TGTGCCAGCAGCCCCTTGACAGGGAACTATGGCTACACCTTC. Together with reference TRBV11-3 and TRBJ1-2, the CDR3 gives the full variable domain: EAGVVQSPRYKIIEKKQPVAFWCNPISGHNTLYWYLQNLGQGPELLIRYENEEAVDDSQLPKDRFSAERLKGVDSTLKIQPAELGDSAVYLCASSPLTGNYGYTFGSGTRLTVV.